This passage covers 29 T cell receptor beta chains from one sample sequenced in a study of shared clonotypes between healthy human individuals. Produced via immunoSEQ multiplex PCR; TCRdb's table is partial and in-frame only. The table shows about 870,000 clones, with over 90% occurring only once. Naive CD8 populations comprised CD45RO-negative cells positively selected for CCR7, excluding terminally differentiated effector memory CD45RA+ cells. The sample was naive CD8+ T cells sorted from blood. The origin of the receptors is a man aged 30 to 45 in good health.

The chain couples TRBV11-3 to TRBJ2-3; no definite D call. V was cut by 5 bases and J by 3 bases, with 9 bases left in between. The CDR3 covers 13 residues. Germline V CDR1 and CDR2: SGHNT, YENEEA. CDR3 sequence: CASSGGTTDTQYF. CDR3 nucleotide sequence: TGTGCCAGCAGCGGCGGAACAACAGATACGCAGTATTTT.

The chain combines TRBV5-7 with TRBJ2-7; TRBD2 agrees at 9 bases. TRBV5-7 is an ORF, with its function uncertain. J was trimmed by 3 bases and V by 6 bases; bases with no gene match: 7. The CDR3 has 14 amino acids. The CDR3 is CASTLAGAIYEQYF. CDR3 nucleotide sequence: TGTGCCAGCACATTAGCGGGAGCTATCTACGAGCAGTACTTC.

The V call is TRBV27, the J call TRBJ2-1; TRBD2 agrees at 12 bases. The CDR3 sequence is 19 residues long. The V gene's germline CDR1 is MNHEY and CDR2 SMNVEV (reference sequence). V dropped 1 base and J dropped 0; count of bases not matched to a gene: 7. The chain's CDR3 is CASSLLLAGGHSSYNEQFF. CDR3 in DNA: TGTGCCAGCAGTTTATTACTAGCGGGAGGCCATAGCTCCTACAATGAGCAGTTCTTC.

The sample holds one count of this clone. The chain employs TRBV5-6 and TRBJ1-4; D unresolved. The CDR3 sequence is 15 residues long. The germline gives CDR1 SGHDT, CDR2 YYEEEE. The ends were cut back, 4 bases at V and 0 bases at J, with 10 bases in the middle. Written as DNA, the CDR3 is TGTGCCAGCAGCACCGCAGGTGCAACTAATGAAAAACTGTTTTTT. It encodes CASSTAGATNEKLFF.

The rearrangement joins TRBV28 to TRBJ2-7; no clear D. V was pared by 2 bases and J by 2 bases, with 10 bases between. There are 14 residues in the CDR3. Germline loops: CDR1 MDHEN, CDR2 SYDVKM. DNA for the CDR3: TGTGCCAGCAGTTTAGGGCCCGAGCCCTACGAGCAGTACTTC. It specifies CASSLGPEPYEQYF.

The V and J genes are TRBV27 and TRBJ2-1, with TRBD2 identical over 8 bases. Germline loops: CDR1 MNHEY, CDR2 SMNVEV (reference sequence). The V segment lost 3 bases and the J segment 3 bases; nucleotides outside the gene matches: 4. CDR3 size: 15 residues. The CDR3 protein is CASSFQTSVYNEQFF. Here the CDR3 DNA reads TGTGCCAGCAGTTTTCAGACTAGCGTCTACAATGAGCAGTTCTTC.

The chain couples TRBV10-2 to TRBJ2-1, with TRBD2 identical over 8 bases. Trimming cost V 5 bases and J 1 base; bases outside gene matches: 7. This CDR3 is 16 amino acids long. Germline CDR1 is WSHSY and CDR2 is SAAADI. The CDR3 loop is CASSLLREASYNEQFF. The CDR3 nucleotides are TGCGCCAGCAGTCTTCTGCGGGAGGCGTCCTACAATGAGCAGTTCTTC.

This chain links TRBV7-9 with TRBJ1-4; 7 nucleotides align to TRBD1. Looked up from germline, CDR1 is SEHNR and CDR2 is FQNEAQ (reference sequence). V was clipped by 4 bases and J by 3 bases; unmatched bases: 5. The CDR3 totals 15 residues. In DNA form, the CDR3 reads TGTGCCAGCAGCTCTAACAGGGGCTCTAATGAAAAACTGTTTTTT. As protein: CASSSNRGSNEKLFF.

This clone appeared once. One end of the junction fails to match germline, which may point to a read error. The chain couples TRBV7-9 to TRBJ2-7, with D maybe TRBD1 (6 bases). Germline assignment: CDR1 SEHNR and CDR2 FQNEAQ (reference sequence). The CDR3 extends over 15 amino acids. CDR3 DNA sequence: TGTGCCGGCAGCCTTTCGGGACAAGTTGCCTACGAGCAGTACTTC. This encodes CAGSLSGQVAYEQYF.

The chain carries TRBV11-2 and TRBJ2-7; 8 nucleotides line up with TRBD1. Looked up from germline, CDR1 is SGHAT and CDR2 is FQNNGV. CDR3 length: 18 amino acids. The V and J ends lost 0 bases and 1 base, in that order; junction bases with no gene match: 11. The DNA for the CDR3 is TGTGCCAGCAGCTTAGATTCTTCCGGGACAGGACTTTCCTACGAGCAGTACTTC. It yields the protein CASSLDSSGTGLSYEQYF. The whole variable domain, filled in from reference TRBV11-2 and TRBJ2-7, reads EAGVAQSPRYKIIEKRQSVAFWCNPISGHATLYWYQQILGQGPKLLIQFQNNGVVDDSQLPKDRFSAERLKGVDSTLKIQPAKLEDSAVYLCASSLDSSGTGLSYEQYFGPGTRLTVT.

This chain connects TRBV2 to TRBJ2-3, with TRBD2 matching over 7 bases. This CDR3 is 14 amino acids long. V shed 4 bases, J shed 6 bases, and the junction held 7 bases outside the gene matches. CDR1 and CDR2 (germline): SNHLY, FYNNEI. The CDR3 reads CASSARERLDTQYF. CDR3 DNA: TGTGCCAGCAGTGCGCGGGAGCGGTTGGATACGCAGTATTTT.

V and J are TRBV27 and TRBJ2-7; possibly TRBD2 for D (5 bases). Germline CDR1 is MNHEY and CDR2 is SMNVEV (reference sequence). The CDR3 covers 14 residues. V was clipped by 4 bases and J by 6 bases, with 16 bases between them. CDR3 nucleotides: TGTGCCAGCAGTTCGGGGTGGCCGCCTCCCGAGCAGTACTTC. This codes for CASSSGWPPPEQYF.

The chain links TRBV11-2 to TRBJ1-2; 8 bases match TRBD1. CDR1 and CDR2 from the germline V gene are SGHAT and FQNNGV. This CDR3 region has 13 residues. J gave up 7 bases and V 5 bases, and 6 bases lay outside the gene matches. The CDR3 nucleotides are TGTGCCAGCAGCCGAGACAGGGGCGGTGGCTACACCTTC. It translates to CASSRDRGGGYTF. The full variable domain, in which reference TRBV11-2 and TRBJ1-2 provide the parts outside the CDR3, is EAGVAQSPRYKIIEKRQSVAFWCNPISGHATLYWYQQILGQGPKLLIQFQNNGVVDDSQLPKDRFSAERLKGVDSTLKIQPAKLEDSAVYLCASSRDRGGGYTFGSGTRLTVV.

The chain couples TRBV5-1 to TRBJ2-2; D perhaps matches TRBD1 (5 bases). With 1 base removed from V and 0 bases from J, the gap between germline ends came to 7 bases. Per the germline V gene, CDR1 is SGHRS and CDR2 is YFSETQ. The length of the CDR3 is 15 residues. The CDR3 nucleotides are TGCGCCAGCAGCTTGCAGGGATCGAACACCGGGGAGCTGTTTTTT. This encodes CASSLQGSNTGELFF.

The chain recombines TRBV11-2 with TRBJ2-1, with TRBD1 as a possible D gene (5 bases). The CDR3 is 16 residues long. Deletions cut 5 bases from V and 7 bases from J, with 21 bases between. CDR1 SGHAT and CDR2 FQNNGV come from the germline V gene. CDR3 protein: CASSPTAGLEENEQFF. The CDR3 DNA reads as TGTGCCAGCAGCCCGACCGCAGGGTTAGAGGAAAATGAGCAGTTCTTC.

The rearrangement links TRBV11-2 to TRBJ2-3, with D unresolved. CDR1 is SGHAT and CDR2 is FQNNGV in the germline V gene. This CDR3 region has 15 residues. The V end lost 2 bases, the J end lost 1 base, and 10 bases lay between the germline ends. The CDR3 region has the DNA TGTGCCAGCAGCTTATCCGGGTGGCGCACAGATACGCAGTATTTT. Translation gives CASSLSGWRTDTQYF.

The CDR3 DNA sequence: TGTGCCTGGAGGGGGAGGGCCTACGAGCAGTACTTC. It translates to CAWRGRAYEQYF. This chain connects TRBV30 to TRBJ2-7; 7 positions agree with TRBD2. This CDR3 comprises 12 residues. V shed 3 bases and J 2 bases; nucleotides not matched to a gene: 1. Germline values: CDR1 GTSNPN, CDR2 SVGIG (reference sequence).

The chain is built from TRBV9 and TRBJ2-1; the match to TRBD2 covers 8 bases. This CDR3 comprises 16 residues. CDR1 and CDR2 (germline): SGDLS, YYNGEE. V shed 7 bases and J 3 bases; nucleotides not matched to a gene: 12. CDR3 region: CASAGGMKEYYNEQFF. CDR3 in DNA: TGTGCCAGCGCGGGGGGTATGAAGGAGTACTACAATGAGCAGTTCTTC.

The chain couples TRBV7-9 to TRBJ2-1; D might be TRBD2 (6 bases). From germline, CDR1 is SEHNR and CDR2 FQNEAQ (reference sequence). This CDR3 is built from 14 residues. V lost 7 bases and J 4 bases, leaving 14 bases between the germline ends. CDR3 sequence: CASKMGEAYNEQFF. The CDR3 bases are TGTGCCAGCAAAATGGGGGAGGCATACAATGAGCAGTTCTTC.

The CDR3 loop is CASSEWDRDYEQYF. As DNA, the CDR3 is TGTGCCAGCAGTGAATGGGACAGGGACTACGAGCAGTACTTC. V gene TRBV2 combines with J gene TRBJ2-7; 9 positions agree with TRBD1. With V trimmed by 2 bases and J by 3 bases, 2 bases remained unmatched. The CDR3 contains 14 residues. From germline, CDR1 is SNHLY and CDR2 FYNNEI.

The count of this clone is one. This rearrangement joins TRBV16 to TRBJ2-1; TRBD2 matches 11 bases. The V and J ends lost 5 bases and 1 base, in that order; junction bases with no gene match: 7. There are 17 residues in the CDR3. The V gene's germline CDR1 is KGHSY and CDR2 FQNENV. Here the CDR3 DNA reads TGTGCCAGCAGCGGGGGACTAGCGGCGTCGTCCTACAATGAGCAGTTCTTC. Protein product: CASSGGLAASSYNEQFF.

This clone appeared a single time. The J gene is TRBJ1-3, the V gene TRBV25-1; 8 positions agree with TRBD1. V shed 6 bases and J 8 bases; nucleotides not matched to a gene: 15. This CDR3 is 16 amino acids long. Looked up from germline, CDR1 is MGHDK and CDR2 is SYGVNS. The CDR3 loop reads CASSSSISGGGDTIYF. The CDR3 coding sequence is TGTGCCAGCAGCTCATCGATCTCAGGGGGCGGAGACACCATATATTTT. The whole variable domain, filled in from reference TRBV25-1 and TRBJ1-3, reads EADIYQTPRYLVIGTGKKITLECSQTMGHDKMYWYQQDPGMELHLIHYSYGVNSTEKGDLSSESTVSRIRTEHFPLTLESARPSHTSQYLCASSSSISGGGDTIYFGEGSWLTVV.

This clone was seen once. The chain uses TRBV27 and TRBJ2-1, with D unresolved. V gave up 5 bases and J gave up 3 bases, with 14 bases separating them. Germline V gene data show CDR1 as MNHEY and CDR2 as SMNVEV (reference sequence). CDR3 length: 15 residues. The DNA for the CDR3 is TGTGCCAGCAGTCCCGGCCGAGTATTCTACAATGAGCAGTTCTTC. Protein product: CASSPGRVFYNEQFF.

The chain carries TRBV13 and TRBJ2-7; perhaps TRBD2 as D (6 bases). The germline V and J ends were trimmed by 8 bases and 3 bases, with 20 bases remaining between them. Germline V gene sequence: CDR1 PRHDT, CDR2 FYEKMQ (reference sequence). The CDR3 totals 15 residues. The chain's CDR3 is CASAPVGEANYEQYF. CDR3 nucleotides: TGTGCCAGCGCCCCGGTGGGGGAGGCCAACTACGAGCAGTACTTC.

The rearrangement uses TRBV7-9 and TRBJ2-7, with D tentatively TRBD1 (5 bases). V lost 3 bases and J 2 bases, leaving 17 bases between the germline ends. Germline V lookup: CDR1 SEHNR, CDR2 FQNEAQ (reference sequence). CDR3 length equals 16 residues. The CDR3, as DNA: TGTGCCAGCAGCTTGCCCGTAAGGGGCGCAACCTACGAGCAGTACTTC. Translation gives CASSLPVRGATYEQYF.

This rearrangement joins TRBV27 to TRBJ2-1, with 7 bases lining up with TRBD2. Losses at the gene ends were 3 bases for V and 2 bases for J; bases not matched to a gene: 4. The germline CDR1 and CDR2 sequences are MNHEY and SMNVEV (reference sequence). This CDR3 contains 15 residues. The CDR3 nucleotides are TGTGCCAGCAGTTTCCCCGGGACTACCTACAATGAGCAGTTCTTC. Its translation is CASSFPGTTYNEQFF.

This sequence joins TRBV27 and TRBJ2-2, with D maybe TRBD2 (6 bases). The CDR3 loop spans 17 amino acids. The V gene's germline CDR1 is MNHEY and CDR2 SMNVEV (reference sequence). V was shortened by 1 base and J by 0 bases, with 12 bases between the two germline ends. For the CDR3, the DNA is TGTGCCAGCAGTTTATTCCGCGGGATTACGAACACCGGGGAGCTGTTTTTT. Residues: CASSLFRGITNTGELFF.

The chain is built from TRBV15 and TRBJ2-1; 10 nucleotides agree with TRBD2. Trimming at V came to 6 bases and at J to 7 bases, leaving 9 bases not matched to a gene. The CDR3 covers 15 residues. The germline V gene encodes CDR1 LNHNV and CDR2 YYDKDF (reference sequence). DNA for the CDR3: TGTGCCACCAGACCAACTAGCGGGACGAAGAATGAGCAGTTCTTC. Amino acid sequence: CATRPTSGTKNEQFF.

This clone was detected a few times. The chain carries TRBV5-1 and TRBJ2-1; the match to TRBD2 covers 9 bases. CDR1 is SGHRS, CDR2 YFSETQ, per germline. With 4 bases clipped from V and 4 bases from J, the junction kept 9 bases outside the gene matches. CDR3 size: 16 residues. The CDR3 nucleotides are TGCGCCAGCAGCCAATTGACTAGCGGTCTATACAATGAGCAGTTCTTC. It is translated as CASSQLTSGLYNEQFF.